This T cell receptor beta chain was documented in a study of HIV-infected patients and healthy controls. Study-wide findings and caveats: During therapy, HIV-associated CDR3s fell significantly in frequency, while CMV-associated CDR3s did not change significantly. Significantly higher mean Gini indices appeared in HIV-infected repertoires, possibly reflecting oligoclonality.

No cell fractionation was done, so the repertoire covers all unsorted peripheral blood T cells. There are many counts of this clonotype. The antigen remains undetermined. The CDR3 spans 15 residues. V was clipped by 0 bases and J by 2 bases, with 9 bases between them. CDR1 is KGHSH and CDR2 is LQKENI in the germline V gene. Reverse transcription used around 500 ng RNA and constant-region primers for alpha and beta. Separate chain-specific third strand synthesis with multiplexing indices produced the alpha and beta libraries. MiXCR, applied by TCRdb to the 5' RACE reads, yields one record per CDR3 protein. The table includes 15,000 to 19,000 distinct CDR3 sequences, about 7% detected once.

Specimen: blood. The rearrangement links TRBV18 to TRBJ2-3, with D uncertain. This clonotype was sampled from an adult in good health. CDR3 sequence (DNA): TGTGCCAGCTCACCACCTCAGCGAGACACAGATACGCAGTATTTT. It is translated as CASSPPQRDTDTQYF.